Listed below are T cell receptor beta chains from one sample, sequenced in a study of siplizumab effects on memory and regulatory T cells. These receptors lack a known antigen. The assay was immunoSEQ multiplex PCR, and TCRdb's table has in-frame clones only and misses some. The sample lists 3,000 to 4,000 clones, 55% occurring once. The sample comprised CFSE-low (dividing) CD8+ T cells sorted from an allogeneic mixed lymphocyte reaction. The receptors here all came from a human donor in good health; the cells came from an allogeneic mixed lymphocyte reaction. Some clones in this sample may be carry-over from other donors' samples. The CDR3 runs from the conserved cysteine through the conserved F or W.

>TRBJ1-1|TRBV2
CASNTIFGQGGTEAFF
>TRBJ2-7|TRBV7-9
CASRTASSYEQYF
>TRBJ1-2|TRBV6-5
CASSHRGGYGYTF
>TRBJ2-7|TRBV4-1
CASSQIAGSSYEQYF
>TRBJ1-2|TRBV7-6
CASSLAQSGQGYYGYTF
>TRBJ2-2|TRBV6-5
CASSYTGTGELFF
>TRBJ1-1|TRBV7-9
CASSPGGTEAFF
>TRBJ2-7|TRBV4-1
CASSFQRIAPTGTSYEQYF
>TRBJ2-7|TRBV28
CASSSTYYEQYF
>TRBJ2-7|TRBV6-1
CASSEGGYGHYYEQYF
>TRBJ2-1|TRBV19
CASRSSGRGYNEQFF
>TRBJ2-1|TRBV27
CASIPLGQSSYNEQFF
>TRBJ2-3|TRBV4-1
CASSQDPPTGFGTDTQYF